The 9 T cell receptor beta chains reported below all come from one sample, sequenced in a study of CD8 T cells in Susac syndrome. Random-hexamer reverse transcription was applied to roughly 0.5 to 1 ug RNA. TCRdb re-analysed the immunoSEQ multiplex PCR reads in MiXCR, keeping a single row per CDR3 protein. In the table there are around 300,000 distinct CDR3 sequences, about 91% of which are singletons. Sequencing was carried out using CD4+ T cells from PBMCs. The receptor set was obtained from a human donor with multiple sclerosis.

The chain carries TRBV20-1 and TRBJ2-7; 9 nucleotides align to TRBD2. The germline gives CDR1 DFQATT, CDR2 SNEGSKA (reference sequence). V was pared by 7 bases and J by 7 bases, with 20 bases of the junction left unmatched. The CDR3 consists of 16 residues. The CDR3 region has the DNA TGCAGTGGTAGCATAAGCGCGACTAGCGGCCTCTGGGAGCAGTACTTC. It encodes CSGSISATSGLWEQYF.

V usage is TRBV7-2 and J usage is TRBJ1-4; D remains ambiguous. Deletions cut 5 bases from V and 5 bases from J, with 12 bases between. Germline CDR1 reads SGHTA; CDR2 reads FQGNSA. The CDR3 spans 14 residues. CDR3 nucleotide sequence: TGTGCCAGCAGCCCTGGGCGTCGCAATGAAAAACTGTTTTTT. Amino acid sequence: CASSPGRRNEKLFF.

This clonotype has just one count. The J gene is TRBJ1-5, the V gene TRBV7-2, with D perhaps TRBD1 (5 bases). The CDR3 is 16 amino acids. V was trimmed by 7 bases and J by 8 bases, leaving 24 bases between them. Per the germline V gene, CDR1 is SGHTA and CDR2 is FQGNSA. The CDR3 protein is CASTTMGPGVAEPQHF. In nucleotides, the CDR3 is TGTGCCAGCACTACTATGGGGCCTGGGGTGGCGGAGCCCCAGCATTTT. Full variable domain (outside the CDR3, taken from reference TRBV7-2 and TRBJ1-5): GAGVSQSPSNKVTEKGKDVELRCDPISGHTALYWYRQSLGQGLEFLIYFQGNSAPDKSGLPSDRFSAERTGGSVSTLTIQRTQQEDSAVYLCASTTMGPGVAEPQHFGDGTRLSIL.

This chain connects TRBV7-2 to TRBJ2-7, with 9 bases fitting TRBD2. The germline CDR1 and CDR2 sequences are SGHTA and FQGNSA. V shed 3 bases, J shed 0 bases, and the junction held 6 bases outside the gene matches. This CDR3 is 16 amino acids long. The CDR3 is CASSFQAGGPSYEQYF. CDR3 in DNA: TGTGCCAGCAGCTTTCAGGCGGGAGGGCCCTCCTACGAGCAGTACTTC. Full variable domain (missing parts from reference TRBV7-2 and TRBJ2-7): GAGVSQSPSNKVTEKGKDVELRCDPISGHTALYWYRQSLGQGLEFLIYFQGNSAPDKSGLPSDRFSAERTGGSVSTLTIQRTQQEDSAVYLCASSFQAGGPSYEQYFGPGTRLTVT.

This clonotype came up once. V is TRBV19 and J is TRBJ2-1; possibly TRBD1 for D (6 bases). The germline V gene encodes CDR1 LNHDA and CDR2 SQIVND (reference sequence). With 5 bases removed from V and 9 bases from J, the gap between germline ends came to 11 bases. The CDR3 loop spans 12 amino acids. CDR3 coding DNA: TGTGCCAGTAGTCAGGGGTTCGGTGAGCAGTTCTTC. Translating gives CASSQGFGEQFF. Full variable domain (remainder filled in from reference TRBV19 and TRBJ2-1): DGGITQSPKYLFRKEGQNVTLSCEQNLNHDAMYWYRQDPGQGLRLIYYSQIVNDFQKGDIAEGYSVSREKKESFPLTVTSAQKNPTAFYLCASSQGFGEQFFGPGTRLTVL.

The gene calls are TRBV7-9 and TRBJ1-1; weak D call: TRBD1 (5 bases). The CDR3 sequence is 14 residues long. V lost 2 bases and J 6 bases, leaving 13 bases between the germline ends. Germline V gene lookup returns CDR1 SEHNR and CDR2 FQNEAQ (reference sequence). In DNA, the CDR3 is TGTGCCAGCAGCTTACTTGACAGAAGCGCTGAAGCTTTCTTT. It translates to CASSLLDRSAEAFF.

This clonotype came up a few times. The chain is built from TRBV5-1 and TRBJ2-1; D is possibly TRBD2 (5 bases). Per the germline V gene, CDR1 is SGHRS and CDR2 is YFSETQ. Trimming left V 0 bases short and J 12 bases short, with 13 bases between. The CDR3 is made up of 13 amino acids. The CDR3 DNA reads TGCGCCAGCAGCTTGGTCGAGAGGGCCGGGCAGTTCTTC. Translating gives CASSLVERAGQFF.

The count of this clonotype is one. V usage is TRBV10-3 and J usage is TRBJ2-5; TRBD1 aligns across 10 bases. Germline values: CDR1 ENHRY, CDR2 SYGVKD. The CDR3 sequence is 19 residues long. Losses at the gene ends were 2 bases for V and 1 base for J; bases not matched to a gene: 13. The CDR3 coding sequence is TGTGCCATCAGTGAGACCGGGGGGTGGGACAGGGGAAGCCAAGAGACCCAGTACTTC. It yields the protein CAISETGGWDRGSQETQYF.

The CDR3 DNA reads TGTGCCAGCCCTCCGGGGAGGGGTACAATGAGGGAGCAGTTCTTC. Protein: CASPPGRGTMREQFF. This chain connects TRBV7-3 to TRBJ2-1, with TRBD2 matching 7 bases. The germline V gene has CDR1 SGHTA and CDR2 FQGTGA. The trim removed 8 bases at V and 10 bases at J, leaving 17 bases unmatched. The length of the CDR3 is 15 residues.